There are a few counts of the clone carrying this T cell receptor beta chain. Antigen: not known. These data come from a study of CD8+ T cells in alopecia areata. The study's findings and limits: Significant decreases in scalp clonality and expanded CD8+ clones followed tofacitinib treatment.

Sequencing relied on a cDNA template that was reverse transcribed from extracted RNA. Sequencing was performed with immunoSEQ multiplex PCR; in TCRdb, only in-frame clones are kept and a portion is missing. The top ten clones hold less than 25% of a sample with about 76,000 clones, around 61% of them seen once. Treatment specified: oral pan-JAK inhibitor, 5-10 mg twice daily. This TCR was sampled from a human donor with alopecia areata. The specimen was CD8+ T cells sorted from blood, collected at week 24, from a patient treated with tofacitinib.

As DNA, the CDR3 is TGCAGCGTCCACGGGACAGGGAACTATGGCTACACCTTC. Amino acid sequence: CSVHGTGNYGYTF. The chain joins TRBV29-1 to TRBJ1-2; 9 bases map to TRBD1. From germline, CDR1 is SQVTM and CDR2 ANQGSEA. The CDR3 loop spans 13 amino acids. Trimming removed 6 bases from V and 2 bases from J; junction bases left unmatched: 4.